This T cell receptor (beta chain) was profiled in a study of blood T cell repertoires in COVID-19. Germline loops: CDR1 MNHEY, CDR2 SVGAGI. This CDR3 is built from 14 residues. V was cut by 6 bases and J by 8 bases, with 19 bases left in between. Some clones are missing from TCRdb's copy, which holds only in-frame ones; the method was immunoSEQ multiplex PCR. Of 140,000 to 150,000 clones detected, over 80% appear once; the ten largest clones hold approximately 40%. This clonotype originated in a man aged 45-60 years who had recovered from COVID-19. The sequenced material came from peripheral blood. The V and J genes are TRBV6-5 and TRBJ1-2; D is possibly TRBD1 (6 bases). CDR3 loop: CASRTEMGGAGYTF. The CDR3, as DNA: TGTGCCAGCAGAACAGAAATGGGGGGGGCGGGCTACACCTTC.